This entry lists 26 T cell receptor beta chains sequenced from one sample in a study of T cells in Graves' hyperthyroidism and ophthalmopathy. TCR beta CDR3 region amplification was performed from RNA transcripts. HTBI primers were used for first-round RT-PCR of the TCR CDR3. TCRdb reprocessed the multiplex PCR reads via MiXCR and lists one record per CDR3 protein. The sample includes 160,000 or so distinct CDR3 sequences, just under 9.5% of them seen just once. The sample consisted of blood. These receptors all come from a woman younger than 30 with Graves' hyperthyroidism that later progressed to Graves' ophthalmopathy.

This clonotype was seen many times. J is TRBJ1-1 and V is TRBV9; D is undetermined. Per germline, CDR1 SGDLS and CDR2 YYNGEE. V gave up 0 bases and J gave up 1 base, with 10 bases separating them. This CDR3 is 15 amino acids long. DNA of the CDR3: TGTGCCAGCAGCGTAGGAGGGAGCTGGAACACTGAAGCTTTCTTT. Its protein is CASSVGGSWNTEAFF.

This clonotype has a handful of counts. V gene TRBV4-1 combines with J gene TRBJ1-1, with TRBD1 matching over 11 bases. The trim removed 4 bases at V and 3 bases at J, leaving 7 bases unmatched. The CDR3 is 16 amino acids. The germline V gene has CDR1 MGHRA and CDR2 YSYEKL. In nucleotides, the CDR3 is TGCGCCAGCAGCCCCGCGGACAGGGGGCCGTACACTGAAGCTTTCTTT. Encoded protein: CASSPADRGPYTEAFF.

Notes on this clonotype: A much larger clone lies a single base off, so this may be a read error. The chain has TRBV20-1 and TRBJ1-2, with D uncertain. Germline V gives CDR1 DFQATT, CDR2 SNEGSKA (reference sequence). This CDR3 spans 11 amino acids. Trimming stripped 3 bases from V and 3 bases from J, with 5 bases between. The CDR3 DNA sequence: TGCAGTGCTAGGATATACTATGGCTACACCTTC. It encodes CSARIYYGYTF.

This clonotype has ten or more counts. This chain joins TRBV29-1 and TRBJ1-2, with 10 bases matching TRBD1. The V gene end was trimmed by 8 bases and the J gene end by 7 bases; junction bases not matched to a gene: 10. CDR3 length: 13 residues. CDR1 SQVTM and CDR2 ANQGSEA come from the germline V gene. CDR3 nucleotides: TGCAGCCTCGAACGACAGGGGGCTGGTGGCTACACCTTC. Translating it yields CSLERQGAGGYTF.

This clonotype was picked up many times. The chain uses TRBV7-2 and TRBJ2-3; TRBD2 aligns across 12 bases. The CDR3 loop spans 16 amino acids. Germline values: CDR1 SGHTA, CDR2 FQGNSA. J lost 4 bases, V lost 2 bases, and 4 bases had no gene match. CDR3 coding DNA: TGTGCCAGCAGCTTATTACTAGCGGGGGGCCCAGATACGCAGTATTTT. Translated, it gives CASSLLLAGGPDTQYF. The full variable domain, rest sourced from reference TRBV7-2 and TRBJ2-3, is GAGVSQSPSNKVTEKGKDVELRCDPISGHTALYWYRQSLGQGLEFLIYFQGNSAPDKSGLPSDRFSAERTGGSVSTLTIQRTQQEDSAVYLCASSLLLAGGPDTQYFGPGTRLTVL.

This clonotype was seen ten or more times. The V gene is TRBV20-1, the J gene TRBJ2-1, with D possibly being TRBD1 or TRBD2 (6 bases each). The CDR3 consists of 16 residues. Germline values: CDR1 DFQATT, CDR2 SNEGSKA (reference sequence). V was clipped by 0 bases and J by 6 bases, with 18 bases between them. CDR3 region: CSARDLANGGGNEQFF. The DNA for the CDR3 is TGCAGTGCTAGAGATCTGGCTAATGGAGGGGGCAATGAGCAGTTCTTC.

Only a few counts were recorded for this clonotype. V usage is TRBV19 and J usage is TRBJ1-5, with D possibly being TRBD1 (5 bases). The germline gives CDR1 LNHDA, CDR2 SQIVND (reference sequence). V dropped 7 bases and J dropped 0 bases, with 19 bases sitting between them. This CDR3 is built from 17 residues. DNA of the CDR3: TGTGCCAGTAACTTCCTGGGGCGGATCTATAGCAATCAGCCCCAGCATTTT. Residues: CASNFLGRIYSNQPQHF.

The V and J genes are TRBV25-1 and TRBJ2-5; 9 nucleotides match TRBD1. Trimming cost V 0 bases and J 1 base; bases outside gene matches: 3. The CDR3 runs to 16 residues. Germline V gene sequence: CDR1 MGHDK, CDR2 SYGVNS. The CDR3 loop is CASSEYGTGSQETQYF. The CDR3 bases are TGTGCCAGCAGTGAATACGGGACAGGGTCCCAAGAGACCCAGTACTTC. The variable domain in full, with the rest retrieved from reference TRBV25-1 and TRBJ2-5, is EADIYQTPRYLVIGTGKKITLECSQTMGHDKMYWYQQDPGMELHLIHYSYGVNSTEKGDLSSESTVSRIRTEHFPLTLESARPSHTSQYLCASSEYGTGSQETQYFGPGTRLLVL.

This clonotype was recorded a few times. This sequence joins TRBV9 and TRBJ1-3, with 7 bases lining up with TRBD1. The length of the CDR3 is 15 residues. With V trimmed by 0 bases and J by 3 bases, 3 bases remained unmatched. Per germline, CDR1 SGDLS and CDR2 YYNGEE. CDR3 region: CASSVGQGSGNTIYF. The DNA of the CDR3 is TGTGCCAGCAGCGTAGGACAGGGAAGTGGAAACACCATATATTTT.

The chain recombines TRBV30 with TRBJ2-5; 10 bases agree with TRBD2. Germline CDR1 GTSNPN, CDR2 SVGIG (reference sequence). J was trimmed by 6 bases and V by 2 bases; bases with no gene match: 9. The CDR3 is 15 residues long. The CDR3 protein is CAWSMGLALDKTQYF. In DNA, the CDR3 is TGTGCCTGGAGTATGGGACTAGCGTTAGATAAGACCCAGTACTTC. Drawing the rest from reference TRBV30 and TRBJ2-5, the complete variable domain is SQTIHQWPATLVQPVGSPLSLECTVEGTSNPNLYWYRQAAGRGLQLLFYSVGIGQISSEVPQNLSASRPQDRQFILSSKKLLLSDSGFYLCAWSMGLALDKTQYFGPGTRLLVL.

This clonotype was seen many times. The rearrangement uses TRBV20-1 and TRBJ2-7; 10 bases agree with TRBD2. The J segment lost 3 bases and the V segment lost 3 bases, leaving 5 bases of the junction unmatched. Germline V gives CDR1 DFQATT, CDR2 SNEGSKA (reference sequence). This CDR3 spans 14 amino acids. CDR3 residues: CSARILAGVYEQYF. DNA of the CDR3: TGCAGTGCTAGGATCCTAGCGGGGGTCTACGAGCAGTACTTC.

This clonotype was detected many times. V and J are TRBV20-1 and TRBJ2-3; D is perhaps TRBD1 or TRBD2 (5 bases each). This CDR3 has 17 residues. Germline loops: CDR1 DFQATT, CDR2 SNEGSKA (reference sequence). V was trimmed by 0 bases and J by 1 base, leaving 17 bases between them. CDR3 in amino acids: CSARDRGKLGGTDTQYF. The CDR3 DNA follows: TGCAGTGCTAGAGATAGGGGAAAACTAGGTGGCACAGATACGCAGTATTTT.

This clonotype was picked up a small number of times. The rearrangement joins TRBV19 to TRBJ1-4; D is ambiguous. Deletions cut 6 bases from V and 3 bases from J, with 11 bases between. This CDR3 spans 14 amino acids. Germline V gene data show CDR1 as LNHDA and CDR2 as SQIVND (reference sequence). The CDR3 DNA reads TGTGCCAGTAGCAGTAATTCCGCTAATGAAAAACTGTTTTTT. This translates into CASSSNSANEKLFF.

This clonotype was seen many times. The chain couples TRBV20-1 to TRBJ2-2; 8 positions agree with TRBD2. Per the germline V gene, CDR1 is DFQATT and CDR2 is SNEGSKA (reference sequence). The CDR3 has 15 amino acids. The ends lost 2 bases at V and 4 bases at J; junction bases unmatched: 6. CDR3 DNA: TGCAGTGCTAGATCTCTAGCGGGTCTCACCGGGGAGCTGTTTTTT. This sequence encodes CSARSLAGLTGELFF.

This clonotype was detected ten times or more. J is TRBJ1-2 and V is TRBV28; a weak D match, TRBD1 (6 bases). Trimming cost V 3 bases and J 7 bases, with 12 bases left between them. Germline V gene lookup returns CDR1 MDHEN and CDR2 SYDVKM. The CDR3 extends over 13 amino acids. CDR3 bases: TGTGCCAGCAGTTTCAGGGGAAACGGTGGCTACACCTTC. Translation: CASSFRGNGGYTF.

The rearrangement links TRBV2 to TRBJ1-1, with 7 bases lining up with TRBD1. The V segment lost 6 bases and the J segment 2 bases; nucleotides outside the gene matches: 9. CDR1 is SNHLY, CDR2 FYNNEI, per germline. The CDR3 runs to 15 residues. The CDR3 DNA is TGTGCCAGCAGGGCCGGGACAGCGGTTAACACTGAAGCTTTCTTT. It translates to CASRAGTAVNTEAFF.

This clonotype showed up many times. The chain recombines TRBV6-5 with TRBJ1-3, with 10 bases identical to TRBD1. The V and J ends lost 0 bases and 2 bases, in that order; junction bases with no gene match: 7. This CDR3 has 18 amino acids. Germline V gene lookup returns CDR1 MNHEY and CDR2 SVGAGI. CDR3 in amino acids: CASSYSVGQGFAGNTIYF. The CDR3 DNA is TGTGCCAGCAGTTACTCGGTGGGACAGGGGTTTGCTGGAAACACCATATATTTT.

This clonotype was detected ten times or more. The V gene is TRBV24-1, the J gene TRBJ1-5; D not resolved. V was shortened by 7 bases and J by 6 bases, with 12 bases between the two germline ends. Per the germline V gene, CDR1 is KGHDR and CDR2 is SFDVKD. This CDR3 comprises 13 residues. The DNA of the CDR3 is TGTGCCACCAGCGACAAAAACACTCAGCCCCAGCATTTT. This translates into CATSDKNTQPQHF.

This clonotype was detected only a few times. The rearrangement joins TRBV20-1 to TRBJ2-3; 7 positions match TRBD2. V lost 0 bases and J lost 7; bases outside the gene matches: 13. CDR3 length: 16 amino acids. The germline CDR1 and CDR2 sequences are DFQATT and SNEGSKA (reference sequence). This chain's CDR3 is CSARDLASGMLNTQYF. The CDR3 nucleotides read TGCAGTGCTAGAGATTTAGCTAGCGGAATGTTAAATACGCAGTATTTT.

This clonotype showed up many times. This chain uses TRBV14 with TRBJ2-1, with TRBD2 identical over 7 bases. Germline CDR1 is SGHDN and CDR2 is FVKESK. The CDR3 sequence is 15 residues long. Trimming at V came to 0 bases and at J to 5 bases, leaving 4 bases not matched to a gene. The CDR3 DNA reads TGTGCCAGCAGCCAAGATCGACTAGCAAACAATGAGCAGTTCTTC. It is translated as CASSQDRLANNEQFF.

This clonotype has ten or more counts. The chain recombines TRBV20-1 with TRBJ2-1; D ambiguous. CDR1 and CDR2 from the germline V gene are DFQATT and SNEGSKA (reference sequence). This CDR3 spans 13 amino acids. V lost 1 base to trimming and J lost 12 bases, with 16 bases between them. The chain's CDR3 is CSARAPDGFTQFF. DNA for the CDR3: TGCAGTGCTAGAGCCCCGGACGGTTTCACGCAGTTCTTC.

There are many counts of this clonotype. The chain carries TRBV6-1 and TRBJ1-1; no clear D. Looked up from germline, CDR1 is MNHNS and CDR2 is SASEGT. V was clipped by 6 bases and J by 4 bases, with 18 bases between them. The CDR3 runs 15 residues. CDR3 bases: TGTGCCAGCAGGGACTATATACTGGTGAGCACTGAAGCTTTCTTT. Residues: CASRDYILVSTEAFF.

This clonotype was counted a few times. The J gene is TRBJ2-5, the V gene TRBV18; D is undetermined. Germline CDR1 reads KGHSH; CDR2 reads LQKENI. Trimming cost V 6 bases and J 0 bases, with 8 bases left between them. This CDR3 is built from 13 residues. CDR3 residues: CASSPINQETQYF. For the CDR3, the DNA is TGTGCCAGCTCGCCCATCAACCAAGAGACCCAGTACTTC.

This clonotype was observed at least ten times. Written as DNA, the CDR3 is TGCGCCAGCAGCCAAGTTTCGCTAGCGGGAGTCTACGAGCAGTACTTC. Residues: CASSQVSLAGVYEQYF. The chain has TRBV4-1 and TRBJ2-7; 10 positions agree with TRBD2. Germline V gene sequence: CDR1 MGHRA, CDR2 YSYEKL. V was clipped by 1 base and J by 3 bases; unmatched bases: 6. The CDR3 is 16 amino acids.

Ten or more counts support this clonotype. This sequence joins TRBV12-3 or TRBV12-4 and TRBJ2-7, with 7 bases fitting TRBD1. The CDR3 runs 17 residues. J lost 2 bases, V lost 5 bases, and 15 bases had no gene match. CDR3 in amino acids: CASSPNPPSGTAYEQYF. In DNA, the CDR3 is TGTGCCAGCAGTCCTAATCCTCCCTCCGGGACAGCCTACGAGCAGTACTTC.

The table lists this clonotype with many counts. This chain connects TRBV7-3 to TRBJ2-1; D gene uncertain. V lost 2 bases to trimming and J lost 7 bases, with 9 bases between them. Germline V gene lookup returns CDR1 SGHTA and CDR2 FQGTGA. This CDR3 is built from 13 residues. The CDR3 loop is CASSLGVINEQFF. In DNA, the CDR3 is TGTGCCAGCAGCTTAGGGGTTATAAATGAGCAGTTCTTC.